Each of the 12 T cell receptor beta chains below was sequenced from the same sample in a study of shared clonotypes between healthy human individuals. Using immunoSEQ multiplex PCR, the repertoire was profiled, and TCRdb retains in-frame clones only, with some absent. The sample carries a few million clones, 90% to 97% recorded once. Specimen: naive CD4+ T cells sorted from blood. Subset in this sample: CD45RA+ positively selected. The receptors were gathered from a man aged 18 to 30 in good health.

The chain couples TRBV11-2 to TRBJ2-7; D is possibly TRBD1 or TRBD2 (6 bases each). V gave up 3 bases and J gave up 5 bases, with 20 bases separating them. The CDR3 runs to 16 residues. CDR1 and CDR2 from the germline V gene are SGHAT and FQNNGV. The CDR3 DNA reads as TGTGCCAGCAGCTTGACAGGAGGGGGACTCAGGGACGAGCAGTACTTC. It translates to CASSLTGGGLRDEQYF.

The count of this clone is one. The chain has TRBV2 and TRBJ2-5; TRBD1 might be the D (6 bases). Trimming removed 8 bases from V and 1 base from J, with 11 bases in between. This CDR3 spans 13 amino acids. Per the germline V gene, CDR1 is SNHLY and CDR2 is FYNNEI. CDR3 DNA: TGTGCCAGCCTACAGGGCCTCCAAGAGACCCAGTACTTC. Its translation: CASLQGLQETQYF.

The chain uses TRBV19 and TRBJ2-3; a weak D match, TRBD2 (5 bases). V was shortened by 11 bases and J by 2 bases, with 17 bases between the two germline ends. Germline V gives CDR1 LNHDA, CDR2 SQIVND (reference sequence). The CDR3 runs 14 residues. CDR3 protein: CAHYRRWDTDTQYF. CDR3 DNA sequence: TGTGCCCATTATCGGAGGTGGGACACAGATACGCAGTATTTT.

The genes are TRBV6-1 and TRBJ2-7; D may be TRBD1 (5 bases). V was clipped by 2 bases and J by 7 bases, with 12 bases between them. This CDR3 comprises 13 residues. Germline lookup yields CDR1 MNHNS and CDR2 SASEGT. The CDR3 region is CASSENTGWEQYF. CDR3 in DNA: TGTGCCAGCAGTGAAAACACAGGTTGGGAGCAGTACTTC.

The chain uses TRBV11-2 and TRBJ2-5; D not resolved. This CDR3 is built from 15 residues. Germline-derived CDR1 and CDR2 are SGHAT and FQNNGV. V was clipped by 1 base and J by 0 bases, with 9 bases between them. For the CDR3, the DNA is TGTGCCAGCAGCTTAGGTCAGCTGTACCAAGAGACCCAGTACTTC. Translation: CASSLGQLYQETQYF.

This clone has a single count. The J gene is TRBJ1-1, the V gene TRBV2; no definite D call. The CDR3 is 11 amino acids. Per germline, CDR1 SNHLY and CDR2 FYNNEI. Trimming pared 3 bases from V and 11 bases from J, leaving 10 bases between. The CDR3 here is CASSDAPVAFF. The DNA for the CDR3 is TGTGCCAGCAGTGACGCCCCGGTGGCTTTCTTT. The full variable domain, in which reference TRBV2 and TRBJ1-1 provide the parts outside the CDR3, is EPEVTQTPSHQVTQMGQEVILRCVPISNHLYFYWYRQILGQKVEFLVSFYNNEISEKSEIFDDQFSVERPDGSNFTLKIRSTKLEDSAMYFCASSDAPVAFFGQGTRLTVV.

The rearrangement links TRBV5-1 to TRBJ1-1; D may be TRBD1 (6 bases). Germline CDR1 SGHRS, CDR2 YFSETQ. Trimming cost V 0 bases and J 4 bases, with 10 bases left between them. CDR3 length equals 14 residues. The CDR3 DNA follows: TGCGCCAGCAGCTTGGCTACAGGGCTCACTGAAGCTTTCTTT. Protein product: CASSLATGLTEAFF.

The chain combines TRBV9 with TRBJ2-3, with 11 positions matching TRBD2. V shed 2 bases and J 4 bases; nucleotides not matched to a gene: 6. The CDR3 covers 16 residues. Per the germline V gene, CDR1 is SGDLS and CDR2 is YYNGEE. DNA of the CDR3: TGTGCCAGCAGCGTTACTAGCGGGAGTGGGGCAGATACGCAGTATTTT. This translates into CASSVTSGSGADTQYF.

The gene calls are TRBV6-1 and TRBJ2-7, with 9 bases identical to TRBD2. V was clipped by 3 bases and J by 3 bases; unmatched bases: 9. The CDR3 covers 16 residues. Germline CDR1 reads MNHNS; CDR2 reads SASEGT. The CDR3 protein is CASSDRIAGVVYEQYF. For the CDR3, the DNA is TGTGCCAGCAGTGATCGGATAGCGGGAGTAGTCTACGAGCAGTACTTC.

This clone appeared a few times. In DNA form, the CDR3 reads TGTGCCAGCAGCCCCGGGACAGGGGGCGAATCACCCCTCCACTTT. Amino acids: CASSPGTGGESPLHF. The J gene is TRBJ1-6, the V gene TRBV7-9, with 12 positions matching TRBD1. CDR3 size: 15 residues. CDR1 and CDR2 (germline): SEHNR, FQNEAQ (reference sequence). V shed 5 bases and J 10 bases; nucleotides not matched to a gene: 6.

The rearrangement joins TRBV10-1 to TRBJ2-7, with D perhaps matching TRBD1 or TRBD2 (5 bases each). V shed 3 bases and J shed 1 base, with 13 bases lying between them. The CDR3 length is 15 residues. Germline V gene lookup returns CDR1 WNHNN and CDR2 SYGVQD (reference sequence). DNA of the CDR3: TGCGCCAGCAGTGACCAGGGAGATGGATCCTACGAGCAGTACTTC. Translated, it gives CASSDQGDGSYEQYF.

The chain carries TRBV10-3 and TRBJ2-5; D perhaps matches TRBD1 (6 bases). With 0 bases removed from V and 4 bases from J, the gap between germline ends came to 9 bases. Germline CDR1 ENHRY, CDR2 SYGVKD. CDR3 length: 14 amino acids. CDR3 region: CAISESTGRETQYF. CDR3 sequence (DNA): TGTGCCATCAGTGAGTCGACAGGACGAGAGACCCAGTACTTC.